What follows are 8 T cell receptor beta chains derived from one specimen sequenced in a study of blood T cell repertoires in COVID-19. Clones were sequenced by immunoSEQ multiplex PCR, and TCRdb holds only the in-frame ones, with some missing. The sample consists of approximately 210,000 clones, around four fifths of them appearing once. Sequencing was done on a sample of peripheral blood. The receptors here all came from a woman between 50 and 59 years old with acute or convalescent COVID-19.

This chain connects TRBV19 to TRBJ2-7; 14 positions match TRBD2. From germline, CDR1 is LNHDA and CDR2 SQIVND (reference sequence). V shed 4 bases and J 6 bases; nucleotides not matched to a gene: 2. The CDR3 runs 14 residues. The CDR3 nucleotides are TGTGCCAGTAGTACCGGACTAGCGGGAGGCGAGCAGTACTTC. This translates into CASSTGLAGGEQYF.

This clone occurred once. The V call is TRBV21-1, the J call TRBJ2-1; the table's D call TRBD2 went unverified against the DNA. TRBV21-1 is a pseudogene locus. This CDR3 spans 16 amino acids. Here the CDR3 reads CASGTSGRKSYNEQFF. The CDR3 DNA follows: TGTGCCAGCGGGACTAGCGGGAGAAAGTCCTACAATGAGCAGTTCTTC.

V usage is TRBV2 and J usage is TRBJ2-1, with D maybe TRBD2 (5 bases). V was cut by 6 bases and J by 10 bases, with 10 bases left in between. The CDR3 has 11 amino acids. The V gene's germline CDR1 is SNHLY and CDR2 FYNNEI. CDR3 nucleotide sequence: TGTGCCAGCAGGGAAACGGGGGAGCAGTTCTTC. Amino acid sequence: CASRETGEQFF.

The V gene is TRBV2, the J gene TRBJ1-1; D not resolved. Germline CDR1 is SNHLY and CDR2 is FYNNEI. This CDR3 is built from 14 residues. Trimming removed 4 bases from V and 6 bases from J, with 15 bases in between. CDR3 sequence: CASSVGRGFAEAFF. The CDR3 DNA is TGTGCCAGCAGTGTGGGCCGTGGTTTCGCTGAAGCTTTCTTT. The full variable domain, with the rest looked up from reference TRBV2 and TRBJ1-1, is EPEVTQTPSHQVTQMGQEVILRCVPISNHLYFYWYRQILGQKVEFLVSFYNNEISEKSEIFDDQFSVERPDGSNFTLKIRSTKLEDSAMYFCASSVGRGFAEAFFGQGTRLTVV.

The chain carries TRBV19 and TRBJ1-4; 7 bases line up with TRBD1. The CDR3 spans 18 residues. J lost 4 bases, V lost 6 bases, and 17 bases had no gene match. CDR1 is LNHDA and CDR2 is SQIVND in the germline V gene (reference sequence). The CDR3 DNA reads TGTGCCAGTAGCGGGACAGCGACTCCACTCGCAGTTAATGAAAAACTGTTTTTT. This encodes CASSGTATPLAVNEKLFF.

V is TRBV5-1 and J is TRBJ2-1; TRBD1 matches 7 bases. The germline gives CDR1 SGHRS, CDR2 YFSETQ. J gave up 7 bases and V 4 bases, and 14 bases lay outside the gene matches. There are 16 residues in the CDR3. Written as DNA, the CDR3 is TGCGCCAGCAGCCATACTATTTTCCTACAGGGGAATGAGCAGTTCTTC. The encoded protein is CASSHTIFLQGNEQFF.

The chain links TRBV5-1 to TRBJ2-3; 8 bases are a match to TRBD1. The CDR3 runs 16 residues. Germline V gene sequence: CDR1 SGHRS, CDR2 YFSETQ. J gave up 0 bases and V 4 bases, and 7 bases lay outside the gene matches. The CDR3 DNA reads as TGCGCCAGCAGCACAAGAACAGGGGGAAGCACAGATACGCAGTATTTT. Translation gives CASSTRTGGSTDTQYF.

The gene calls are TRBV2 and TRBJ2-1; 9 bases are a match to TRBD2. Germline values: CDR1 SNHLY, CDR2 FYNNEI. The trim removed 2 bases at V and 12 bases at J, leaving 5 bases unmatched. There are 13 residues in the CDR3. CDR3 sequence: CASSELAGEGQFF. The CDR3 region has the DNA TGTGCCAGCAGTGAATTAGCGGGAGAAGGGCAGTTCTTC. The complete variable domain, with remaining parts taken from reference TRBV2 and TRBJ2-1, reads EPEVTQTPSHQVTQMGQEVILRCVPISNHLYFYWYRQILGQKVEFLVSFYNNEISEKSEIFDDQFSVERPDGSNFTLKIRSTKLEDSAMYFCASSELAGEGQFFGPGTRLTVL.